The source of this TCR beta chain is a study of OX40 agonist ivuxolimab in advanced cancers. V was pared by 6 bases and J by 8 bases, with 13 bases of the junction left unmatched. This CDR3 is 15 amino acids long. CDR1 and CDR2 (germline): MDHEN, SYDVKM. Regarding this clone: The antigen is not known.

Clones were sequenced by immunoSEQ multiplex PCR, and TCRdb holds only the in-frame ones, with some missing. The data show 65,000 to 95,000 clones, just over 85% seen once. Study conclusions and caveats: Normalized T-cell clonal expansion was also low in a subset of nonresponders. The mean number of expanded clones was higher in CD8+ T cells than in CD4+.

This TCR was recovered from an adult with an advanced solid tumor such as melanoma, head and neck, liver or kidney cancer. The sequencing used CD4+ or CD8+ T cells sorted from blood, collected in a trial of the OX40 agonist ivuxolimab. V and J are TRBV28 and TRBJ2-3, with 8 bases matching TRBD2. The CDR3, as DNA: TGTGCCAGCAGCGCCACGGGACTAGGGATTGGTACGCAGTATTTT. This gives the protein CASSATGLGIGTQYF.